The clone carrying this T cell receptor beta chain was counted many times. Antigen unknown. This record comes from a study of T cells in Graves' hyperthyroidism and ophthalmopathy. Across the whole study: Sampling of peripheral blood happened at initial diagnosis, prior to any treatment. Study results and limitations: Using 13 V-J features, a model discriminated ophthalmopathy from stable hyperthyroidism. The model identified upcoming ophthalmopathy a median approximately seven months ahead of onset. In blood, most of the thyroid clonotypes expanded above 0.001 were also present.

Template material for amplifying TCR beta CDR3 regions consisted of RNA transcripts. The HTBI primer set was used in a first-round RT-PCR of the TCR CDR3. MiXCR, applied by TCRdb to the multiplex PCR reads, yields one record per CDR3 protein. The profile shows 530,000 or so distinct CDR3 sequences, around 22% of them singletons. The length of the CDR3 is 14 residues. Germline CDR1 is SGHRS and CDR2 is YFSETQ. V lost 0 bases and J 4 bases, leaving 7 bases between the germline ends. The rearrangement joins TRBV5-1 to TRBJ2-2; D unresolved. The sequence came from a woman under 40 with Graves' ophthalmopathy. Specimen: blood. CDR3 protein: CASSLGPATGELFF. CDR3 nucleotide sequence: TGCGCCAGCAGCTTGGGCCCGGCCACCGGGGAGCTGTTTTTT.